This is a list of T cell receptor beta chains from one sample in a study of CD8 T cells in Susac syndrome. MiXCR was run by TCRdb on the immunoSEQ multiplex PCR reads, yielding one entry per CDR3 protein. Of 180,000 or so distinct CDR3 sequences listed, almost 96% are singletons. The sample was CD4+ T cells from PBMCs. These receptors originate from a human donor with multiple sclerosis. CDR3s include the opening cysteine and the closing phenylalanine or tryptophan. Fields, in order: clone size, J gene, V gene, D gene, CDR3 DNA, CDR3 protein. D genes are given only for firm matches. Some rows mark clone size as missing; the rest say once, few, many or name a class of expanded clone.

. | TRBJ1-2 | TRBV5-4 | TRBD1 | TGTGCCAGCCTCCGGGACAGGGGCAACTATGGCTACACCTTC | CASLRDRGNYGYTF
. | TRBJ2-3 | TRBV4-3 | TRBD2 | TGCGCCAGCAGCCGGCGCGGGGGGGCCGCAGATACGCAGTATTTT | CASSRRGGAADTQYF
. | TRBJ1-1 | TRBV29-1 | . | TGCAGCGAGGCCCCCCCTGGAGACACTGAAGCTTTCTTT | CSEAPPGDTEAFF
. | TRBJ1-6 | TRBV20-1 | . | TGCAGTGCTAGAGTAGAGGGGGGAAATTCACCCCTCCACTTT | CSARVEGGNSPLHF
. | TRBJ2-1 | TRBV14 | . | TGTGCCAGCAGCTCCCTCATGGGATTACACTTCAATGAGCAGTTCTTC | CASSSLMGLHFNEQFF
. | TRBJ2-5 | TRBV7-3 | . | TGTGCCAGCAGCTTACTGACAGGACCCCAAGAGACCCAGTACTTC | CASSLLTGPQETQYF
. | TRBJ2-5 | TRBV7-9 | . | TGTGCCAGCAGGCTTATAAGTTGGGGGCGCCAGGAGACCCAGTACTTC | CASRLISWGRQETQYF
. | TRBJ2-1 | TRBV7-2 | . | TGTGCCAGCAGACTACTACCGACAGACCCCGAGCAGTTCTTC | CASRLLPTDPEQFF
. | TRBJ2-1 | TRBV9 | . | TGTGCCAGCAGCGTAGCGGGGGACGTGTACAATGAGCAGTTCTTC | CASSVAGDVYNEQFF
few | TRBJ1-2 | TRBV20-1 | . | TGCAGTGTTGGGGGCTCGAACTATGGCTACACCTTC | CSVGGSNYGYTF
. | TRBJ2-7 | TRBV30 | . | TGTGCCTGGAGGGGGCCCCCCTCCTACGAGCAGTACTTC | CAWRGPPSYEQYF
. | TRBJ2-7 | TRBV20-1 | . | TGCAGTGCCCGGACGGATACCTACGAGCAGTACTTC | CSARTDTYEQYF
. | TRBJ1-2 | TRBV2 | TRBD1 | TGTGCCAGCAGCGGCGGGACAGGGGTCGGCTACACCTTC | CASSGGTGVGYTF
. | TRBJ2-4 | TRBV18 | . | TGTGCCAGCTCACCAGCAGGGGCAAACATTCAGTACTTC | CASSPAGANIQYF
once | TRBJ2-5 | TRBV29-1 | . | TGCAGCGTTGAGGGGCCAGACCGAACTGCCCAGTACTTC | CSVEGPDRTAQYF
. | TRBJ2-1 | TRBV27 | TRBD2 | TGTGCCAGCAGTTTAAAGGTAATGAGCGGGGGAAGAAGTGAGCAGTTCTTC | CASSLKVMSGGRSEQFF